This T cell receptor beta chain was sequenced during a study of blood T cell repertoires in COVID-19. The wider study: Acute and convalescent COVID-19 specimens originated in the United States, Italy and Spain.

After removal of 4 bases from V and 6 bases from J, the junction contained 5 bases not matched to a gene. The CDR3 runs to 14 residues. Germline V CDR1 and CDR2: MNHEY, SVGAGI. TCRdb's copy holds only in-frame clones and misses some; the assay was immunoSEQ multiplex PCR. The table has around 320,000 clones, 90% seen once; the top ten hold 3.9%. Participants were aged about 18 to 100 years, lived in 25 or so US areas, and enrolled virtually. Each participant's cohort was designated according to participant-reported clinical history. The source of this sequence is a woman in her twenties or thirties who had been exposed to COVID-19. Sequenced sample: PBMCs or T cells enriched from blood (not recorded which). The V and J genes are TRBV6-5 and TRBJ1-2; 10 nucleotides align to TRBD1. CDR3 nucleotide sequence: TGTGCCAGCAGTTTTCGACAGGGGGCTCATGGCTACACCTTC. Its translation is CASSFRQGAHGYTF.